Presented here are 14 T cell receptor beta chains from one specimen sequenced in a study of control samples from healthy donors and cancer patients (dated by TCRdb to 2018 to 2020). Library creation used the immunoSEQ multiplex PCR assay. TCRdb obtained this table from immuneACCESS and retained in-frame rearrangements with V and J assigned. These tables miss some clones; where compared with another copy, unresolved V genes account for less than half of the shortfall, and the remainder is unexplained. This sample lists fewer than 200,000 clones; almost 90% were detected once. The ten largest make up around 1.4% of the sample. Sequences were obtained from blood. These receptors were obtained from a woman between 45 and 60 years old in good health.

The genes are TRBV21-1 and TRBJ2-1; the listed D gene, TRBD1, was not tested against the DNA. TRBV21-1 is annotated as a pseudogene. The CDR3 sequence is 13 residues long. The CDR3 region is CASSRRHSNEQFF. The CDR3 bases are TGTGCCAGCAGCAGAAGACATTCCAATGAGCAGTTCTTC.

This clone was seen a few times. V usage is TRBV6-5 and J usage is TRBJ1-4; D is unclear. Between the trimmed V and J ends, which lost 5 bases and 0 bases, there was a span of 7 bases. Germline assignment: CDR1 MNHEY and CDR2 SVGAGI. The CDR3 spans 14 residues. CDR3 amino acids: CASSPSPTNEKLFF. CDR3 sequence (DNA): TGTGCCAGCAGTCCCTCTCCAACTAATGAAAAACTGTTTTTT.

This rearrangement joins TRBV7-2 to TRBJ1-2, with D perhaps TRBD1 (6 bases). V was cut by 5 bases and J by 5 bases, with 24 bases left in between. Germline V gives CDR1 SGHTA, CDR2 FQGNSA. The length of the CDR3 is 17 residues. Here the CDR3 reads CASSPESGGGWEYGYTF. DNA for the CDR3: TGTGCCAGCAGCCCCGAGTCTGGCGGGGGCTGGGAATATGGCTACACCTTC.

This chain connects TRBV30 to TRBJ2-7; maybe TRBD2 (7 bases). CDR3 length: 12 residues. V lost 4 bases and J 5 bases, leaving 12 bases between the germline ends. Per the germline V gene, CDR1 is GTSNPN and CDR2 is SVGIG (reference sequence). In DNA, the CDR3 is TGTGCCTGGACTGGGGGGGCAGACGAGCAGTACTTC. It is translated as CAWTGGADEQYF.

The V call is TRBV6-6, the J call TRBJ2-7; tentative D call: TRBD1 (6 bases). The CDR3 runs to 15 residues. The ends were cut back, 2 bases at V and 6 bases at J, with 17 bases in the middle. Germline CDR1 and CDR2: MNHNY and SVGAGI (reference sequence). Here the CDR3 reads CASSYARGGSGEQYF. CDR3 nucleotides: TGTGCCAGCAGTTACGCCAGGGGCGGTTCAGGCGAGCAGTACTTC.

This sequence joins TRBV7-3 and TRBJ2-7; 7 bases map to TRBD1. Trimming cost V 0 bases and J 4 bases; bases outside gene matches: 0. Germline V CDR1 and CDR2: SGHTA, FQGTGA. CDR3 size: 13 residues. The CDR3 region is CASSLTDRYEQYF. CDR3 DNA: TGTGCCAGCAGCTTAACGGACAGGTACGAGCAGTACTTC.

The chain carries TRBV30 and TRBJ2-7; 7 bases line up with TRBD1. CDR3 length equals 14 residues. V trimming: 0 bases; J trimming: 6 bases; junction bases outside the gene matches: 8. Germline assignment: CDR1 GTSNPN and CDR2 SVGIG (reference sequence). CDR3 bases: TGTGCCTGGAGTGTATCAGGGGGAACTGGCGAGCAGTACTTC. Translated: CAWSVSGGTGEQYF. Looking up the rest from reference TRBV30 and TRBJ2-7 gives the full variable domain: SQTIHQWPATLVQPVGSPLSLECTVEGTSNPNLYWYRQAAGRGLQLLFYSVGIGQISSEVPQNLSASRPQDRQFILSSKKLLLSDSGFYLCAWSVSGGTGEQYFGPGTRLTVT.

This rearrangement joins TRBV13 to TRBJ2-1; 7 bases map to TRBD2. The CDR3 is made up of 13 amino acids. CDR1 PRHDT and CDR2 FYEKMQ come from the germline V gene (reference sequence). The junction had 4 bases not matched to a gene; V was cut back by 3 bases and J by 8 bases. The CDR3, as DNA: TGTGCCAGCAGCTTGGAGCGGGACCATGAGCAGTTCTTC. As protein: CASSLERDHEQFF.

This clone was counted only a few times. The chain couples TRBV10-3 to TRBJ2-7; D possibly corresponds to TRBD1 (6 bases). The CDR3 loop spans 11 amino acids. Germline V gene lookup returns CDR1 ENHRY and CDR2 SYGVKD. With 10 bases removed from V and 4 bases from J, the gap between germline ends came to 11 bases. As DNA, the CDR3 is TGTGCCACCACCGGACAGTACGAGCAGTACTTC. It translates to CATTGQYEQYF.

The CDR3 loop reads CASSYGTGFIHEQFF. The CDR3 nucleotides are TGTGCCAGCAGTTACGGGACAGGGTTTATCCATGAGCAGTTCTTC. The rearrangement links TRBV6-5 to TRBJ2-1; 9 bases are shared with TRBD1. This CDR3 contains 15 residues. Germline V gene lookup returns CDR1 MNHEY and CDR2 SVGAGI. Unmatched junction bases numbered 7, after V lost 2 bases and J lost 8 bases.

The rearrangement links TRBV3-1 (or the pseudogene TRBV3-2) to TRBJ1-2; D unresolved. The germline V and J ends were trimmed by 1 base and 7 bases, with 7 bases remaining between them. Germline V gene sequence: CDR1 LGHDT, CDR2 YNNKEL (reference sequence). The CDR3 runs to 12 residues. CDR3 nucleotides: TGTGCCAGCAGCCAAGGGGCTACTGGCTACACCTTC. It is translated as CASSQGATGYTF.

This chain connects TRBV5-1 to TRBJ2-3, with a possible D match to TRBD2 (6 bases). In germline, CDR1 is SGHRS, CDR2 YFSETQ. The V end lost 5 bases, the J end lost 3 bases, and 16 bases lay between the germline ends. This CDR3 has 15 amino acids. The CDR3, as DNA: TGCGCCAGCAGGGGGGGAGGTCTCGGAACAGATACGCAGTATTTT. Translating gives CASRGGGLGTDTQYF.

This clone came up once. The CDR3 protein is CAIGTGGWDTQYF. DNA of the CDR3: TGTGCCATTGGGACAGGGGGTTGGGATACGCAGTATTTT. The chain combines TRBV10-3 with TRBJ2-3; 11 bases line up with TRBD1. Unmatched junction bases numbered 5, after V lost 9 bases and J lost 6 bases. This CDR3 is built from 13 residues. The germline CDR1 and CDR2 sequences are ENHRY and SYGVKD.

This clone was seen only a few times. CDR3 region: CASRPKGKGENSPLHF. The CDR3 bases are TGTGCCAGCAGACCTAAGGGGAAGGGAGAGAATTCACCCCTCCACTTT. The genes are TRBV27 and TRBJ1-6, with D possibly TRBD1 on 5 matching bases. V dropped 6 bases and J dropped 7 bases, with 19 bases sitting between them. The CDR3 contains 16 residues. From germline, CDR1 is MNHEY and CDR2 SMNVEV (reference sequence).